A single sample gave rise to the 5 T cell receptor beta chains below, sequenced in a study of cytomegalovirus exposure and HLA in healthy donors (dated 2017 in TCRdb). To prepare the library, the immunoSEQ multiplex PCR assay was applied. A mixture of 60 forward primers for TCR Vbeta segments and 13 reverse primers for TCR Jbeta segments was used in the multiplex PCR. Imported from immuneACCESS, the table was reduced by TCRdb to in-frame sequences with V and J called. These copies leave out some clones; in studies compared against another copy, an unresolved V gene accounts for under half, and the cause of the remainder is not known. The sample yields about 110,000 clones; approximately 70% were counted once. 8.5% to 9.5% of the sample comes from the top ten. Sequencing was performed on PBMCs. Source of these receptors: a man aged 25 to 40 in good health and CMV-seropositive.

The rearrangement links TRBV6-6 to TRBJ1-2; D remains ambiguous. The CDR3 runs 15 residues. With 4 bases removed from V and 2 bases from J, the gap between germline ends came to 14 bases. Germline CDR1 and CDR2: MNHNY and SVGAGI (reference sequence). The DNA of the CDR3 is TGTGCCAGCAGTTTACAGTTGGGAGTAAACTATGGCTACACCTTC. This translates into CASSLQLGVNYGYTF.

The CDR3 DNA reads TGTGCCAGCAGCTTGGGGACAACTTATGGCTACACCTTC. Its protein is CASSLGTTYGYTF. The V call is TRBV5-6, the J call TRBJ1-2; possibly TRBD1 for D (5 bases). The germline CDR1 and CDR2 sequences are SGHDT and YYEEEE. V gave up 0 bases and J gave up 5 bases, with 8 bases separating them. The CDR3 sequence is 13 residues long. The variable domain in full, with the rest retrieved from reference TRBV5-6 and TRBJ1-2, is DAGVTQSPTHLIKTRGQQVTLRCSPKSGHDTVSWYQQALGQGPQFIFQYYEEEERQRGNFPDRFSGHQFPNYSSELNVNALLLGDSALYLCASSLGTTYGYTFGSGTRLTVV.

This clone was recorded a few times. The same CDR3 can be traced to other DNA sequences in this sample. The chain's CDR3 is CASSFPTGANYGYTF. CDR3 in DNA: TGTGCCAGCAGTTTTCCCACAGGGGCGAACTATGGCTACACCTTC. The rearrangement uses TRBV28 and TRBJ1-2, with 7 bases aligning to TRBD1. The germline gives CDR1 MDHEN, CDR2 SYDVKM. V shed 3 bases and J 2 bases; nucleotides not matched to a gene: 6. CDR3 length equals 15 residues.

This sequence joins TRBV2 and TRBJ2-1, with 9 bases that match TRBD2. The V gene's germline CDR1 is SNHLY and CDR2 FYNNEI. The CDR3 contains 16 residues. Unmatched junction bases numbered 9, after V lost 2 bases and J lost 7 bases. For the CDR3, the DNA is TGTGCCAGCAGTGAAAGGGGCGGGGGGGTAGGGAATGAGCAGTTCTTC. It specifies CASSERGGGVGNEQFF.

The chain couples TRBV6-1 to TRBJ1-2; D might be TRBD1 (5 bases). CDR1 and CDR2 (germline): MNHNS, SASEGT. The V end lost 8 bases, the J end lost 4 bases, and 11 bases lay between the germline ends. This CDR3 has 12 amino acids. The DNA of the CDR3 is TGTGCCAGCTTTGGGGCTTCCTATGGCTACACCTTC. Translation: CASFGASYGYTF.